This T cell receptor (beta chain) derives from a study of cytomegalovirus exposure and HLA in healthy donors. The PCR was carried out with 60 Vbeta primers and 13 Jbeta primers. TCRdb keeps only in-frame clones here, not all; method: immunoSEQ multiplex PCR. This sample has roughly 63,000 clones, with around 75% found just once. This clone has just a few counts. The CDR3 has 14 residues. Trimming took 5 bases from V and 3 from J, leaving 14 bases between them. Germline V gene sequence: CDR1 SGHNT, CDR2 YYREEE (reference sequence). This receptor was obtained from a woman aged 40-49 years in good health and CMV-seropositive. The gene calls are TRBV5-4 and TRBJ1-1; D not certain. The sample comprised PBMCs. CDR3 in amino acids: CASSLGRGDTEAFF. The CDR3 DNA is TGTGCCAGCAGTCTCGGTAGAGGCGACACTGAAGCTTTCTTT.